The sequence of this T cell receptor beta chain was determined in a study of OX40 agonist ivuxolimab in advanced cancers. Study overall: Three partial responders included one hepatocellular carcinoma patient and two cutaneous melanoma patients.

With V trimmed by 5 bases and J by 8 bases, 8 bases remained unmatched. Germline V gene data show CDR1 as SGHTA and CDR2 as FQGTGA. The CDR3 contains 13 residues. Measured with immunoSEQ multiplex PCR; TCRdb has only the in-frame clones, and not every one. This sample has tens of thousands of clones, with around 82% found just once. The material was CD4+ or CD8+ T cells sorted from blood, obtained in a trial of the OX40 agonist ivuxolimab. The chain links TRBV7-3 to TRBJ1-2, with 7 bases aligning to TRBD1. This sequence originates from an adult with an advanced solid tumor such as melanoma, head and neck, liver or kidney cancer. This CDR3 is CASSPRQGSGYTF. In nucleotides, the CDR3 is TGTGCCAGCAGCCCGCGACAGGGATCGGGCTACACCTTC. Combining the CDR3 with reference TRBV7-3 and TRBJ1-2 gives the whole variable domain GAGVSQTPSNKVTEKGKYVELRCDPISGHTALYWYRQSLGQGPEFLIYFQGTGAADDSGLPNDRFFAVRPEGSVSTLKIQRTERGDSAVYLCASSPRQGSGYTFGSGTRLTVV.